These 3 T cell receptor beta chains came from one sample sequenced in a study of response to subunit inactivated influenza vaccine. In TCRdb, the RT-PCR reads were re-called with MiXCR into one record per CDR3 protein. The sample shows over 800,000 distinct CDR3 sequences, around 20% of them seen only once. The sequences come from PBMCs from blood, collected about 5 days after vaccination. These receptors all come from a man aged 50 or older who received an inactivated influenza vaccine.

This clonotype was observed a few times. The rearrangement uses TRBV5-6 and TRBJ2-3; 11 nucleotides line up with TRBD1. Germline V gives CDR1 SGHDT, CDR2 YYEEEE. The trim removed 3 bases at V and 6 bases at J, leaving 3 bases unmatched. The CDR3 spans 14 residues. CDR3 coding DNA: TGTGCCAGCAGCTCCCGGGACAGGGGGGATACGCAGTATTTT. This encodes CASSSRDRGDTQYF. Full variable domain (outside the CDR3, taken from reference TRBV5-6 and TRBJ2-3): DAGVTQSPTHLIKTRGQQVTLRCSPKSGHDTVSWYQQALGQGPQFIFQYYEEEERQRGNFPDRFSGHQFPNYSSELNVNALLLGDSALYLCASSSRDRGDTQYFGPGTRLTVL.

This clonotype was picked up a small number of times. CDR3 sequence reads: CASSSHGQGRTYEQYF. DNA for the CDR3: TGTGCCAGCAGTTCCCACGGACAGGGGCGGACCTACGAGCAGTACTTC. The V and J genes are TRBV6-2 or TRBV6-3 and TRBJ2-7, with TRBD1 matching 9 bases. V gave up 4 bases and J gave up 2 bases; unmatched junction bases: 9. Per the germline V gene, CDR1 is MNHEY and CDR2 is SVGEGT. The CDR3 length is 16 residues.

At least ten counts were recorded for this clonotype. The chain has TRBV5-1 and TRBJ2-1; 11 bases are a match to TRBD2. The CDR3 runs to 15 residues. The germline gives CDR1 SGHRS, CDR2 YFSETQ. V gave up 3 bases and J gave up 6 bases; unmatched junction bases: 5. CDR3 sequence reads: CASSSGLAGFNEQFF. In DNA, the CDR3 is TGCGCCAGCAGCTCCGGACTAGCGGGTTTCAATGAGCAGTTCTTC.